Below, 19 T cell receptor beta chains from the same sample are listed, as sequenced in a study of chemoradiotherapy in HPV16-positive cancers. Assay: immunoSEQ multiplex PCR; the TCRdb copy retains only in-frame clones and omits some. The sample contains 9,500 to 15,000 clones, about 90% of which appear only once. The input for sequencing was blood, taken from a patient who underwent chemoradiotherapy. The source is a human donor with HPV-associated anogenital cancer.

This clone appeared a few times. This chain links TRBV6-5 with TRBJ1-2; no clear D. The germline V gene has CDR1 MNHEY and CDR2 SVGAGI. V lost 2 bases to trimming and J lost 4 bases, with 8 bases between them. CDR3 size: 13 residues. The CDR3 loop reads CASSYPGSYGYTF. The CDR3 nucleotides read TGTGCCAGCAGTTACCCGGGCAGCTATGGCTACACCTTC.

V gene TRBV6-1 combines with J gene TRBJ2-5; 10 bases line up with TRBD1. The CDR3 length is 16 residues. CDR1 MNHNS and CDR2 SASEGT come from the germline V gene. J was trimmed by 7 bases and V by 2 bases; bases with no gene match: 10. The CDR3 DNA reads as TGTGCCAGCAGTGAATGGGGACAGGGGACCCCGGGGACCCAGTACTTC. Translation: CASSEWGQGTPGTQYF.

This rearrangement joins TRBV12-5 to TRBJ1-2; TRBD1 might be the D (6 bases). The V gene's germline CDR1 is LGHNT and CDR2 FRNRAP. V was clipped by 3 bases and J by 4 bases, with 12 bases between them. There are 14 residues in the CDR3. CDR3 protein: CASGLDTGSYGYTF. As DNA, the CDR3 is TGTGCTAGTGGTTTAGATACAGGGTCCTATGGCTACACCTTC. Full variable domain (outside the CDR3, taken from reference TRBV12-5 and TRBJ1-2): DARVTQTPRHKVTEMGQEVTMRCQPILGHNTVFWYRQTMMQGLELLAYFRNRAPLDDSGMPKDRFSAEMPDATLATLKIQPSEPRDSAVYFCASGLDTGSYGYTFGSGTRLTVV.

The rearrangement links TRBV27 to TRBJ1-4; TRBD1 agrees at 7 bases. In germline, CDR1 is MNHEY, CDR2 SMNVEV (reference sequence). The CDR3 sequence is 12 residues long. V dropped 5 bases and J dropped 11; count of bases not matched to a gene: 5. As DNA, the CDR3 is TGTGCCAGCAGTATCCCGGGACAGAAACTGTTTTTT. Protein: CASSIPGQKLFF. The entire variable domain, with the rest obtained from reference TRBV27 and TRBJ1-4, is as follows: EAQVTQNPRYLITVTGKKLTVTCSQNMNHEYMSWYRQDPGLGLRQIYYSMNVEVTDKGDVPEGYKVSRKEKRNFPLILESPSPNQTSLYFCASSIPGQKLFFGSGTQLSVL.

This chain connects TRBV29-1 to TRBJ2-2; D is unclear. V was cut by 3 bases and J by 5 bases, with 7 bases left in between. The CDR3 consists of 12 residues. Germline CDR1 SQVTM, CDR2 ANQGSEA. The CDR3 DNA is TGCAGCGTTGAGGCAGATACCGGGGAGCTGTTTTTT. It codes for CSVEADTGELFF.

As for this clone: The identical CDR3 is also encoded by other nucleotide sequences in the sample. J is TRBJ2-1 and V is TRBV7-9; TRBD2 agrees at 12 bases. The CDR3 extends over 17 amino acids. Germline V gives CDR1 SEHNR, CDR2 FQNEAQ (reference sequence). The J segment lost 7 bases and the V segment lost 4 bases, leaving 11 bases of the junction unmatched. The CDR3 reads CASSSLGLAGGWNEQFF. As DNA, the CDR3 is TGTGCCAGCAGCTCCTTGGGGCTAGCGGGGGGGTGGAATGAGCAGTTCTTC.

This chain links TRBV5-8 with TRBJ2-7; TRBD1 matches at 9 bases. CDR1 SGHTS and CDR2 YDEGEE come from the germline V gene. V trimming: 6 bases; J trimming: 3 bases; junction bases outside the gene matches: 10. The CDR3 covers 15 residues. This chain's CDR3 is CASNMDRGRSYEQYF. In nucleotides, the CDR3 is TGTGCCAGCAATATGGACAGGGGTCGGAGCTACGAGCAGTACTTC.

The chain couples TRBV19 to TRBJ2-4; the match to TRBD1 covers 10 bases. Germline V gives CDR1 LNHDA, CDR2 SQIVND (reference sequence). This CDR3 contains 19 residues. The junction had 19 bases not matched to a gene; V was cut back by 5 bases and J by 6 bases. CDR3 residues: CASSDSSGTGEPRGNIQYF. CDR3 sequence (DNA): TGTGCCAGTAGTGATAGTTCAGGGACAGGGGAGCCCCGCGGAAACATTCAGTACTTC. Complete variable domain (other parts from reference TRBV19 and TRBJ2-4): DGGITQSPKYLFRKEGQNVTLSCEQNLNHDAMYWYRQDPGQGLRLIYYSQIVNDFQKGDIAEGYSVSREKKESFPLTVTSAQKNPTAFYLCASSDSSGTGEPRGNIQYFGAGTRLSVL.

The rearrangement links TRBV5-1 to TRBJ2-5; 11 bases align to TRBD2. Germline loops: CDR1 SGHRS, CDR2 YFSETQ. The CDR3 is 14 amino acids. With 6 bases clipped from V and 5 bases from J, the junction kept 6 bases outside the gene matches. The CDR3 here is CASNPRLAGETQYF. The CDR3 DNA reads TGCGCCAGCAACCCGAGACTAGCGGGGGAGACCCAGTACTTC.

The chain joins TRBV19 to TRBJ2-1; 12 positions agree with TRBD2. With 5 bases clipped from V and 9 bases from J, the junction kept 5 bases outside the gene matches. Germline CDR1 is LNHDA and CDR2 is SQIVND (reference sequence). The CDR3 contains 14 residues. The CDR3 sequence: CASSGLAGGVEQFF. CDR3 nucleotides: TGTGCCAGTAGTGGGCTAGCGGGGGGGGTTGAGCAGTTCTTC.

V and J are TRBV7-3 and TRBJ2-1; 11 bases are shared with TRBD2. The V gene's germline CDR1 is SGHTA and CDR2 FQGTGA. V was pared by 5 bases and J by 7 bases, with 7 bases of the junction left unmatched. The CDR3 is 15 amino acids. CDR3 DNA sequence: TGTGCCAGCAGCCCACTAGCGGGGGCAATAAATGAGCAGTTCTTC. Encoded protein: CASSPLAGAINEQFF.

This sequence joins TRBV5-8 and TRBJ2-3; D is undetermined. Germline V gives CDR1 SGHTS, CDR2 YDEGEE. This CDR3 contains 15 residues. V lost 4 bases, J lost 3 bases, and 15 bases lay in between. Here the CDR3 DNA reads TGTGCCAGCAGCGACGACAAGTTCTTTACAGATACGCAGTATTTT. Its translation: CASSDDKFFTDTQYF.

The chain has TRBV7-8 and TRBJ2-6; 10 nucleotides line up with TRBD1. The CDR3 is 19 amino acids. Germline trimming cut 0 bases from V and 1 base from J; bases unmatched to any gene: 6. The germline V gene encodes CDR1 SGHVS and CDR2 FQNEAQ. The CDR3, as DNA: TGTGCCAGCAGCTTAGCAGGACAGGGGGTAGGATCTGGGGCCAACGTCCTGACTTTC. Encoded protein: CASSLAGQGVGSGANVLTF.

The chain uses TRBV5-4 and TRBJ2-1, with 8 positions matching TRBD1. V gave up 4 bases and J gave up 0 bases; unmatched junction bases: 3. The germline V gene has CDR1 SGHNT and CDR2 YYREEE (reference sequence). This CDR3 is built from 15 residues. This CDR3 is CASSPGQGSYNEQFF. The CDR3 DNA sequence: TGTGCCAGCAGCCCCGGACAGGGCTCCTACAATGAGCAGTTCTTC.

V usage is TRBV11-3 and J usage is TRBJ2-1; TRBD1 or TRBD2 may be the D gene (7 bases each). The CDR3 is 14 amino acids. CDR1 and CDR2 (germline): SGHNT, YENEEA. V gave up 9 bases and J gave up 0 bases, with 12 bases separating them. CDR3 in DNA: TGTGCCAGTGGGGAGGGGGCCTCCTACAATGAGCAGTTCTTC. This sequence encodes CASGEGASYNEQFF.

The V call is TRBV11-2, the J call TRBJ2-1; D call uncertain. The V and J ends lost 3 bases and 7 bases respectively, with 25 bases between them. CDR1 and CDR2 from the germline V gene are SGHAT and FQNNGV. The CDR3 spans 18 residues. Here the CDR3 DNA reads TGTGCCAGCAGCTTGGGGTTTTCTTTTCGGCAGGTGGGGAATGAGCAGTTCTTC. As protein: CASSLGFSFRQVGNEQFF.

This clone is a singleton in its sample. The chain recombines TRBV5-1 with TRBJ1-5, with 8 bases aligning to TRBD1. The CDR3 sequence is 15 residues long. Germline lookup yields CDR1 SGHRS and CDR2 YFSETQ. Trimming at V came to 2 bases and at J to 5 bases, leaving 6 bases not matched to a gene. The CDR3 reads CASSLRPGGDQPQHF. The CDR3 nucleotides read TGCGCCAGCAGCTTACGGCCAGGGGGCGATCAGCCCCAGCATTTT.

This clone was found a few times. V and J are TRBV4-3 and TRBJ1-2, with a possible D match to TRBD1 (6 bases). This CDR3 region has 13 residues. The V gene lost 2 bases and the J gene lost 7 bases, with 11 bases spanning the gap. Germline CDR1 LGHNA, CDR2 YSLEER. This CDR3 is CASSQSGVRGYTF. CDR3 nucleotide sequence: TGCGCCAGCAGCCAATCAGGGGTACGTGGCTACACCTTC.

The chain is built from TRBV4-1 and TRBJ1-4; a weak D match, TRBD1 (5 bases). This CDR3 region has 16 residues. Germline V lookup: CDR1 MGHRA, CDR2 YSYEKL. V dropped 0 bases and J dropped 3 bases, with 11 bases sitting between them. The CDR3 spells CASSQDRGWANEKLFF. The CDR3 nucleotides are TGCGCCAGCAGCCAAGATCGGGGGTGGGCTAATGAAAAACTGTTTTTT.